The present T cell receptor beta chain was sequenced within a study of blood T cells in healthy people across ages. In this sample, this clonotype turned up a few times. This CDR3 comprises 15 residues. CDR1 and CDR2 (germline): SGHNT, YYREEE (reference sequence). Next came a second PCR, run for about 7 to 12 cycles, which used a sample-barcoded 5' primer along with a J-beta primer mix. TCRdb processed the 5' RACE reads anew with MiXCR; each CDR3 protein has one entry. Of around 1,000,000 distinct CDR3 sequences in the sample, around 25% were seen once. The sample also formed part of further work on T cells of mothers and their children.

Sequencing was done on a sample of blood. The source is a girl aged 2 to 9 in good health. The gene calls are TRBV5-4 and TRBJ2-5; 8 bases are a match to TRBD1. The end of the DNA aligns better with TRBJ2-1, so the J call may be wrong. The CDR3 sequence is CASRQAADRADEQFF. The CDR3, as DNA: TGTGCCAGCAGACAAGCGGCGGACAGGGCCGATGAGCAGTTCTTC.